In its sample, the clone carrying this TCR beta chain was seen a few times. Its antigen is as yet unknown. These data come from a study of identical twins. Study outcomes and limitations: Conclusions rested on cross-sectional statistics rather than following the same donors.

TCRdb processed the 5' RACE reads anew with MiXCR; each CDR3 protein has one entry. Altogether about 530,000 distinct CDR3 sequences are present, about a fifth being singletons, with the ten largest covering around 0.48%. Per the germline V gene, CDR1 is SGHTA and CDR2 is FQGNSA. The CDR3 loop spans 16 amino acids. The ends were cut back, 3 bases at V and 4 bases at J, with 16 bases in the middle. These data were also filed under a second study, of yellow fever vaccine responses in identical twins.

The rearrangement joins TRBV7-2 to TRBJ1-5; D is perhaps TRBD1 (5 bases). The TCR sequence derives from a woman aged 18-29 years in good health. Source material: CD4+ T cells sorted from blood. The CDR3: CASSFSRAGENQPQHF. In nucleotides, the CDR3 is TGTGCCAGCAGCTTTTCCCGGGCGGGGGAAAATCAGCCCCAGCATTTT.